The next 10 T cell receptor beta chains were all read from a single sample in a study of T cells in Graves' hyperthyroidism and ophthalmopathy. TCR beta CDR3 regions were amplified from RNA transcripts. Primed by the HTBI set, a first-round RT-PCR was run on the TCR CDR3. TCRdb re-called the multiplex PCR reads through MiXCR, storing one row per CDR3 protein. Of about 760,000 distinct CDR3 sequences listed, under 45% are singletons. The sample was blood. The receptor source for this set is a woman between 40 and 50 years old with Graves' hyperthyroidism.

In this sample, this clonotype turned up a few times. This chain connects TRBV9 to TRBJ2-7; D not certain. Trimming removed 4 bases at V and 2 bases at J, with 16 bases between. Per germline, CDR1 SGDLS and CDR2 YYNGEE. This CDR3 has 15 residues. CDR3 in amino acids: CASSLDIGNPYEQYF. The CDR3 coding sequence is TGTGCCAGCAGCCTCGACATAGGGAATCCCTACGAGCAGTACTTC.

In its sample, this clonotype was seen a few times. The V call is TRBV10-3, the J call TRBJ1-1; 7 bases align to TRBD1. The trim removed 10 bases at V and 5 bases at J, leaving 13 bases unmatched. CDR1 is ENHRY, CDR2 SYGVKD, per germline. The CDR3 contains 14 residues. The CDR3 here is CASRGRDRKTEAFF. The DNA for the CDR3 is TGTGCCAGCAGGGGACGGGACAGAAAGACTGAAGCTTTCTTT.

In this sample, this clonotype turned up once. As DNA, the CDR3 is TGTGCCAGCAGGAATAGAGCGGACGGGGAGCTGTTTTTT. This sequence encodes CASRNRADGELFF. The V and J genes are TRBV28 and TRBJ2-2, with a possible D match to TRBD2 (5 bases). Trimming removed 6 bases at V and 7 bases at J, with 12 bases between. The V gene's germline CDR1 is MDHEN and CDR2 SYDVKM. The CDR3 runs to 13 residues.

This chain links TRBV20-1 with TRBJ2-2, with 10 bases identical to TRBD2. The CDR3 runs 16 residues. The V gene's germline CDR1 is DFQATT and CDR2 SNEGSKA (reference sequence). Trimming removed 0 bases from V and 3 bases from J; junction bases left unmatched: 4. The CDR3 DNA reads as TGCAGTGCTAGAGAGAGCGGGAGGGCTTACACCGGGGAGCTGTTTTTT. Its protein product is CSARESGRAYTGELFF.

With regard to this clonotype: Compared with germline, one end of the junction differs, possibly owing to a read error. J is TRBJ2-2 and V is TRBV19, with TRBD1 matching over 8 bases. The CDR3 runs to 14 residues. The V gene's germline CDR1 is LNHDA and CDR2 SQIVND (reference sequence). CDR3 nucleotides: TGTACCAGTACGCCAGGGGGCCGGATTGGGGAGCTGTTTTTT. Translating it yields CTSTPGGRIGELFF.

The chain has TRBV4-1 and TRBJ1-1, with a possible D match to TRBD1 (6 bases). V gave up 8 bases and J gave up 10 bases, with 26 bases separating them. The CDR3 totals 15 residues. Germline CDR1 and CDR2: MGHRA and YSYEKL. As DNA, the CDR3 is TGCGCCAGCCTTCGACCAGGGGACGGATCGCGGGGAGCTTTCTTT. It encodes CASLRPGDGSRGAFF.

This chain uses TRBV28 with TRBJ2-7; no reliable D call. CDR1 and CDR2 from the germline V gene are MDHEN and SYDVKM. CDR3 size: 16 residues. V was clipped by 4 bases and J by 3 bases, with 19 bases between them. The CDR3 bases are TGTGCCAGCAGTTCATCCGGTTCGACTTCACTCTACGAGCAGTACTTC. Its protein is CASSSSGSTSLYEQYF.

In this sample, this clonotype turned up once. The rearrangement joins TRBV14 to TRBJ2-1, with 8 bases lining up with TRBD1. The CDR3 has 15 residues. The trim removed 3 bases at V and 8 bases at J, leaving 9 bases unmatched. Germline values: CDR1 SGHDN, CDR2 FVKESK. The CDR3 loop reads CASSQGQGAGDEQFF. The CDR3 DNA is TGTGCCAGCAGCCAGGGTCAGGGGGCAGGAGATGAGCAGTTCTTC.

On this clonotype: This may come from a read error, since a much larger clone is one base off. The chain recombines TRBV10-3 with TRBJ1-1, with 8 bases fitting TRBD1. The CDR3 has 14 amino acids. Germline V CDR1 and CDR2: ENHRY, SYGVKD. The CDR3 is CAISEDRGRTEALF. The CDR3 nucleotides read TGTGCCATCAGTGAGGACAGGGGTCGGACTGAAGCTCTCTTT.

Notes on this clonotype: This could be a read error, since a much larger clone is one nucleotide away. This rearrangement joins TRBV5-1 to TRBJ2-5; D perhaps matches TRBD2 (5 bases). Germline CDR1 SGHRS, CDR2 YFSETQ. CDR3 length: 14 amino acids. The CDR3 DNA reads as TGCGCCAGCAGCTTAGGGCTAGCACGAGAGACCCAGCACTTC. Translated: CASSLGLARETQHF.